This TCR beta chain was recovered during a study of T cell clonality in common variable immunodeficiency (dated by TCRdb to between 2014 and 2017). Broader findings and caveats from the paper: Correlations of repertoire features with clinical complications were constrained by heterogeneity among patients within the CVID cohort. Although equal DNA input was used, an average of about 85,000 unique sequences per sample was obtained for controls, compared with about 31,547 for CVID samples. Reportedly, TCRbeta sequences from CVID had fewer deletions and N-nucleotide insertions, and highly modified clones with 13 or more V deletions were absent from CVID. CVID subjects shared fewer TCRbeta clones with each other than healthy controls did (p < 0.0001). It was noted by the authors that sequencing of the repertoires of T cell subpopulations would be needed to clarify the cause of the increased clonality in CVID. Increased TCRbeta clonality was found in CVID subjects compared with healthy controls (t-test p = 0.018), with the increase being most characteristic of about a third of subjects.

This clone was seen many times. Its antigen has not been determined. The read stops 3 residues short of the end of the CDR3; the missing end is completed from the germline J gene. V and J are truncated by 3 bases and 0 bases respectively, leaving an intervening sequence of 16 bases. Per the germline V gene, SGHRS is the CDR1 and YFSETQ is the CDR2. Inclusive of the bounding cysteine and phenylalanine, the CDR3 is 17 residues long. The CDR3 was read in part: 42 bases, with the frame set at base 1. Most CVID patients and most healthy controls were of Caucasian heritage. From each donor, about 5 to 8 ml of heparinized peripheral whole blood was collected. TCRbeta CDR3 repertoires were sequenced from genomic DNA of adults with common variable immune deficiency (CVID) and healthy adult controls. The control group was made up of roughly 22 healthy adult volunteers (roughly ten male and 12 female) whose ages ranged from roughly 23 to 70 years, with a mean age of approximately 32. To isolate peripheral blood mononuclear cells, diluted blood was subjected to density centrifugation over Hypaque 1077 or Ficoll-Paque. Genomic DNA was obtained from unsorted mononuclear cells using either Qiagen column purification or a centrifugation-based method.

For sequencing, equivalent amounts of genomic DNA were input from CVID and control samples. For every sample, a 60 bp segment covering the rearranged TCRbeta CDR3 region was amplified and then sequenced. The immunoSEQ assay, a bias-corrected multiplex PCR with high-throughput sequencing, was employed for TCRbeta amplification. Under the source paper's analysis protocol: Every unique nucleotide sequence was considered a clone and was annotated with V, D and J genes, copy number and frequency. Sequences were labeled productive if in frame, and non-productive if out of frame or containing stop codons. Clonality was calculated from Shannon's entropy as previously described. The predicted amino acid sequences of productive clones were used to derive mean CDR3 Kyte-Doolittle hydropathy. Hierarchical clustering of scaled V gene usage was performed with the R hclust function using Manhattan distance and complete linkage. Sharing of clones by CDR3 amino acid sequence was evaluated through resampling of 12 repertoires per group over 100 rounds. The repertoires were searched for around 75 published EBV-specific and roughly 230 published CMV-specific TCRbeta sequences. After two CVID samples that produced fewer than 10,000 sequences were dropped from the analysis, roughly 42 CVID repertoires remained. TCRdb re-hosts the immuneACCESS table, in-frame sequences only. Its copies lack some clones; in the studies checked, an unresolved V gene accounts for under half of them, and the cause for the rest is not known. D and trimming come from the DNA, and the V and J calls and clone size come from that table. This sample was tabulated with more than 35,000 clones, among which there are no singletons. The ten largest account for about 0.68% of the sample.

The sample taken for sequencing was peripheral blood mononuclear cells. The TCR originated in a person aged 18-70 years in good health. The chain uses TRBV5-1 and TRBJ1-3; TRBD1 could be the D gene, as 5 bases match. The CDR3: CASSWGGDGTSGNTIYF. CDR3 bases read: TGCGCCAGCAGCTGGGGGGGGGACGGAACCTCTGGAAACACC.